The entry that follows covers one T cell receptor (beta chain) sequence. The CDR3 runs 13 residues. V was clipped by 5 bases and J by 5 bases; unmatched bases: 4. Germline lookup yields CDR1 ENHRY and CDR2 SYGVKD. This sample stems from a study of blood T cell repertoires in COVID-19. Study in general: PBMCs, B-cell-depleted T cells, or T cells were the source of the cDNA or gDNA that made up the material.

Clones were sequenced by immunoSEQ multiplex PCR, and TCRdb holds only the in-frame ones, with some missing. This sample has about 370,000 clones, with 70% to 90% found just once. The sample taken for sequencing was peripheral blood. V and J are TRBV10-3 and TRBJ2-7, with TRBD1 identical over 9 bases. The clonotype was recovered from a woman aged 25 to 45 with COVID-19, enrolled during active disease. CDR3 coding DNA: TGTGCCATCAGTAACAGGGGGCAGGACGAGCAGTACTTC. Translated: CAISNRGQDEQYF.